The 25 T cell receptor beta chains reported below all come from one sample, sequenced in a study of T cells in women clearing cervical HPV infection. Assay: immunoSEQ multiplex PCR; the TCRdb copy retains only in-frame clones and omits some. The repertoire table contains 30,000 or so clones. Sequencing used blood buffy coat. Receptor source: a woman between 18 and 69 years old with a cervical HPV16 infection that either progressed to CIN3+ or cleared (not recorded which).

About this clone: The read finishes 3 residues shy of the CDR3 end, and the germline J gene is used to complete it. The J gene is TRBJ2-1, the V gene TRBV19, with D perhaps assigned TRBD1 or TRBD2 (7 bases each). This CDR3 has 15 amino acids. Germline V gives CDR1 LNHDA, CDR2 SQIVND (reference sequence). V lost 3 bases to trimming and J lost 8 bases, with 17 bases between them. CDR3 bases read: TGTGCCAGTAGTATTGTGAGCGGGACAGTGGATGAG. This translates into CASSIVSGTVDE. The CDR3 in full is CASSIVSGTVDEQFF.

Comment on this clone: The sequenced fragment ends 3 residues before the CDR3 boundary, so the rest is inferred from the germline J gene. The gene calls are TRBV7-2 and TRBJ1-2; possible D gene TRBD1, 5 bases. This CDR3 spans 16 amino acids. Germline V gives CDR1 SGHTA, CDR2 FQGNSA. The CDR3 DNA, read in part, is TGTGCCAGCAGCTTAGCGGCTAGCGGGGGGATTTACGAC. Translation: CASSLAASGGIYD. The full CDR3 sequence reads CASSLAASGGIYDYTF.

Comment on this clone: With the read ending 3 residues before the CDR3 end, the germline J gene is used to fill in that end. The gene calls are TRBV19 and TRBJ1-2; perhaps TRBD1 as D (5 bases). From germline, CDR1 is LNHDA and CDR2 SQIVND (reference sequence). The CDR3 is made up of 12 amino acids. CDR3: CASSAGSYDYTF. The DNA read from the CDR3 is TGTGCCAGTAGTGCAGGGTCCTACGAC.

Concerning this clone: The read ends 3 residues before the CDR3 terminus; that terminus is restored from the germline J gene. The gene calls are TRBV12-3 or TRBV12-4 and TRBJ2-5; TRBD2 aligns across 7 bases. Losses at the gene ends were 5 bases for V and 2 bases for J; bases not matched to a gene: 17. There are 18 residues in the CDR3. CDR3 DNA (partial): TGTGCCAGCAGTCCCCCAGGGATGGGACTATGGCCTCAAGAGACC. Its protein product is CASSPPGMGLWPQET. The whole CDR3 reads CASSPPGMGLWPQETQYF.

Turning to this clone: The sequenced fragment ends 3 residues before the CDR3 boundary, so the rest is inferred from the germline J gene. This sequence joins TRBV12-3 or TRBV12-4 and TRBJ2-5, with TRBD2 identical over 10 bases. V shed 6 bases and J 2 bases; nucleotides not matched to a gene: 6. CDR3 size: 15 residues. CDR3 sequence: CASSRLAGVQETQYF. The CDR3 DNA, read in part, is TGTGCCAGCAGCCGTCTAGCGGGAGTACAAGAGACC.

A word on this clone: The CDR3 end is not reached by the read, which stops 3 residues before it; the germline J gene fills it in. The rearrangement links TRBV20-1 to TRBJ2-1, with TRBD2 matching over 10 bases. The CDR3 has 14 amino acids. After removal of 3 bases from V and 9 bases from J, the junction contained 8 bases not matched to a gene. CDR1 and CDR2 (germline): DFQATT, SNEGSKA (reference sequence). The CDR3 region is CSASTGTSVSEQFF. The CDR3 bases that were read are TGCAGTGCTAGTACCGGGACTAGCGTTAGTGAG.

Regarding this clone: The sequence runs out 3 residues before the end of the CDR3; the remainder is reconstructed from the germline J gene. The chain joins TRBV2 to TRBJ2-5, with D uncertain. V lost 2 bases and J 4 bases, leaving 8 bases between the germline ends. The CDR3 has 13 residues. The germline CDR1 and CDR2 sequences are SNHLY and FYNNEI. The covered CDR3 bases are TGTGCCAGCAGTGAAAATTACTCAGAGACC. Translating gives CASSENYSET. The complete CDR3 protein is CASSENYSETQYF. The full variable domain, with the rest looked up from reference TRBV2 and TRBJ2-5, is EPEVTQTPSHQVTQMGQEVILRCVPISNHLYFYWYRQILGQKVEFLVSFYNNEISEKSEIFDDQFSVERPDGSNFTLKIRSTKLEDSAMYFCASSENYSETQYFGPGTRLLVL.

With regard to this clone: Coverage ceases 3 residues before the CDR3 finishes, and the germline J gene fills in the end. The chain couples TRBV7-3 to TRBJ2-7, with 8 bases matching TRBD1. Unmatched junction bases numbered 4, after V lost 0 bases and J lost 6 bases. This CDR3 is built from 14 residues. The germline V gene has CDR1 SGHTA and CDR2 FQGTGA. The CDR3 protein is CASSLTDRDREQYF. Partial CDR3 DNA: TGTGCCAGCAGCTTAACGGACAGGGATCGCGAG.

Concerning this clone itself: The read halts 3 residues ahead of the CDR3 end, with the missing end drawn from the germline J gene. The V call is TRBV23-1, the J call TRBJ1-1; 11 bases map to TRBD1. TRBV23-1 is an open reading frame whose function is uncertain. The CDR3 is 16 amino acids. J was trimmed by 5 bases and V by 0 bases; bases with no gene match: 5. The CDR3 reads CASSQSMGQGGTEAFF. CDR3 DNA (partial): TGCGCCAGCAGTCAATCGATGGGACAGGGGGGAACTGAA.

As for this clone: The read ends 3 residues shy of where the CDR3 ends; the end is completed using the germline J gene. V is TRBV20-1 and J is TRBJ1-2, with D possibly matching TRBD1 (6 bases). Germline V gives CDR1 DFQATT, CDR2 SNEGSKA (reference sequence). The CDR3 consists of 15 residues. V was pared by 3 bases and J by 4 bases, with 18 bases between. The part of the CDR3 DNA that was read is TGCAGTGCTAGCCCAGCAGGGGAAGTAGGCTATGGC. Translating it yields CSASPAGEVGYG. The full CDR3 is CSASPAGEVGYGYTF.

As concerns this clone: The read ends 3 residues shy of where the CDR3 ends; the end is completed using the germline J gene. The rearrangement joins TRBV18 to TRBJ2-7, with TRBD2 identical over 8 bases. The germline gives CDR1 KGHSH, CDR2 LQKENI. The ends lost 3 bases at V and 0 bases at J; junction bases unmatched: 1. The CDR3 is 14 residues long. The CDR3 sequence is CASSPGTSSYEQYF. The part of the CDR3 DNA that was read is TGTGCCAGCTCACCGGGGACTAGCTCCTACGAG.

Comment on this clone: The read falls 3 residues short of the CDR3 end, and the missing part is taken from the germline J gene. V gene TRBV7-2 combines with J gene TRBJ1-6; D is perhaps TRBD1 (6 bases). Trimming shortened V by 5 bases and J by 7 bases, and 15 bases separated the two germline ends. This CDR3 is 15 amino acids long. Germline-derived CDR1 and CDR2 are SGHTA and FQGNSA. Incomplete CDR3 DNA: TGTGCCAGCAGCAAAAGACAGGACCCAAATTCACCC. The encoded protein is CASSKRQDPNSP. The full CDR3 reads CASSKRQDPNSPLHF. The full variable domain, rest sourced from reference TRBV7-2 and TRBJ1-6, is GAGVSQSPSNKVTEKGKDVELRCDPISGHTALYWYRQSLGQGLEFLIYFQGNSAPDKSGLPSDRFSAERTGGSVSTLTIQRTQQEDSAVYLCASSKRQDPNSPLHFGNGTRLTVT.

As for this clone: With the read ending 3 residues before the CDR3 end, the germline J gene is used to fill in that end. This sequence joins TRBV20-1 and TRBJ2-7, with 9 nucleotides matching TRBD1. The germline V gene has CDR1 DFQATT and CDR2 SNEGSKA (reference sequence). This CDR3 spans 12 amino acids. With V trimmed by 3 bases and J by 3 bases, 0 bases remained unmatched. CDR3 bases read: TGCAGTGCTAGGACAGGGGGCTACGAG. This translates into CSARTGGYE. In full, the CDR3 reads CSARTGGYEQYF.

Regarding this clone: The CDR3 end lies 3 residues beyond the end of the read and is filled in from the germline J gene. The J gene is TRBJ1-2, the V gene TRBV7-6; TRBD1 agrees at 7 bases. The CDR3 loop spans 15 amino acids. Trimming took 4 bases from V and 0 from J; bases not matched to a gene: 5. Per germline, CDR1 SGHVS and CDR2 FNYEAQ. This chain's CDR3 is CASSSRQGPNYGYTF. The covered CDR3 bases are TGTGCCAGCAGCTCCCGACAGGGACCTAACTATGGC.

Remarks on this clone: The read stops 3 residues short of the end of the CDR3; the missing end is completed from the germline J gene. The chain joins TRBV10-3 to TRBJ2-3; 8 nucleotides agree with TRBD1. The V gene's germline CDR1 is ENHRY and CDR2 SYGVKD. This CDR3 contains 14 residues. The DNA read from the CDR3 is TGTGCCATCGGGGGAGGACAGGGCAATCAGCCG. This gives the protein CAIGGGQGNQP. The full-length CDR3 reads as CAIGGGQGNQPQYF.

As to this clone: The read ends 3 residues early relative to the CDR3; the germline J gene fills the gap. The rearrangement joins TRBV14 to TRBJ2-1, with D tentatively TRBD2 (5 bases). Trimming left V 6 bases short and J 8 bases short, with 17 bases between. The germline gives CDR1 SGHDN, CDR2 FVKESK. The CDR3 runs 14 residues. The covered CDR3 bases are TGTGCCAGCAGGAACGAGGGCTTGAGGGATGAG. Translated, it gives CASRNEGLRDE. From start to end, the CDR3 is CASRNEGLRDEQFF. The whole variable domain, remainder taken from reference TRBV14 and TRBJ2-1, is EAGVTQFPSHSVIEKGQTVTLRCDPISGHDNLYWYRRVMGKEIKFLLHFVKESKQDESGMPNNRFLAERTGGTYSTLKVQPAELEDSGVYFCASRNEGLRDEQFFGPGTRLTVL.

Concerning this clone: The sequenced fragment ends 3 residues before the CDR3 boundary, so the rest is inferred from the germline J gene. The chain recombines TRBV27 with TRBJ2-4, with D possibly being TRBD2 (6 bases). The CDR3 is made up of 15 amino acids. Germline V CDR1 and CDR2: MNHEY, SMNVEV (reference sequence). The CDR3 reads CASSLSRVVWRDQYF. The CDR3 DNA, read in part, is TGTGCCAGCAGTTTATCACGGGTGGTGTGGCGGGAT.

Comments on this clone: The read terminates 3 residues before the CDR3 end, so the remaining end is supplied by the germline J gene. The rearrangement joins TRBV12-3 or TRBV12-4 to TRBJ1-2, with 12 positions matching TRBD1. Trimming cost V 6 bases and J 2 bases; bases outside gene matches: 7. The CDR3 is 16 residues long. CDR3 bases read: TGTGCCAGCAGCCCCCGGGACAGGGGGCGCAACTATGGC. Its translation is CASSPRDRGRNYG. The CDR3 as a whole reads CASSPRDRGRNYGYTF.

As regards this clone: The CDR3 is cut off 3 residues early in the read; its end comes from the germline J gene. V is TRBV18 and J is TRBJ2-1; the match to TRBD2 covers 11 bases. CDR3 length: 18 amino acids. Germline-derived CDR1 and CDR2 are KGHSH and LQKENI. J was trimmed by 4 bases and V by 3 bases; bases with no gene match: 11. The sequenced CDR3 bases are TGTGCCAGCTCACCTCAACCGGCGGCTAGCGGGGGGTACAATGAG. Translation gives CASSPQPAASGGYNE. The whole CDR3 protein is CASSPQPAASGGYNEQFF.

Notes on this clone: The read terminates 3 residues ahead of where the CDR3 ends, so the germline J gene completes it. The genes are TRBV5-1 and TRBJ2-7; 7 nucleotides align to TRBD2. Germline V gene sequence: CDR1 SGHRS, CDR2 YFSETQ. The ends lost 0 bases at V and 0 bases at J; junction bases unmatched: 6. The CDR3 runs 16 residues. The CDR3 reads CASSLAGRGVSYEQYF. CDR3 DNA (partial): TGCGCCAGCAGCTTGGCCGGCCGGGGGGTCTCCTACGAG.

Turning to this clone: Coverage ceases 3 residues before the CDR3 finishes, and the germline J gene fills in the end. The gene calls are TRBV7-9 and TRBJ2-4, with 9 bases identical to TRBD1. Germline V gene data show CDR1 as SEHNR and CDR2 as FQNEAQ (reference sequence). This CDR3 has 13 residues. This CDR3 reads CASSSGQGKGQYF. The part of the CDR3 DNA that was read is TGTGCCAGCAGCTCGGGACAGGGCAAGGGT.

Comment on this clone: The read falls 3 residues short of the CDR3 end, and the missing part is taken from the germline J gene. The gene calls are TRBV18 and TRBJ2-1, with TRBD2 matching 11 bases. The CDR3 length is 15 residues. V trimming: 3 bases; J trimming: 7 bases; junction bases outside the gene matches: 5. The germline V gene encodes CDR1 KGHSH and CDR2 LQKENI. The sequenced part of the CDR3 DNA is TGTGCCAGCTCACCCCCTAGCGGGGGGATGAATGAG. Translating gives CASSPPSGGMNE. The whole CDR3 reads CASSPPSGGMNEQFF.

As for this clone: Sequencing ends 3 residues short of the CDR3 end; the germline J gene provides the rest. The chain uses TRBV9 and TRBJ2-5; possible D gene TRBD2, 5 bases. V lost 0 bases and J 3 bases, leaving 6 bases between the germline ends. Germline V gene data show CDR1 as SGDLS and CDR2 as YYNGEE. This CDR3 is 13 amino acids long. CDR3 residues: CASSVEAEETQYF. Incomplete CDR3 DNA: TGTGCCAGCAGCGTAGAAGCGGAAGAGACC.

With regard to this clone: Read data end 3 residues before the CDR3 end; the end is taken from the germline J gene. This rearrangement joins TRBV20-1 to TRBJ2-5; perhaps TRBD2 as D (6 bases). Per the germline V gene, CDR1 is DFQATT and CDR2 is SNEGSKA (reference sequence). The V and J ends lost 6 bases and 3 bases respectively, with 17 bases between them. This CDR3 region has 14 residues. The sequenced CDR3 bases are TGCAGTGCCCCCCACAACGGACTAAAAGAGACC. Translation gives CSAPHNGLKET. The whole CDR3 region reads CSAPHNGLKETQYF.

For this clone: The read ends 3 residues early relative to the CDR3; the germline J gene fills the gap. The J gene is TRBJ2-2, the V gene TRBV12-5, with 8 bases matching TRBD1. Trimming removed 5 bases from V and 1 base from J; junction bases left unmatched: 12. The CDR3 spans 18 residues. Germline values: CDR1 LGHNT, CDR2 FRNRAP. The sequenced part of the CDR3 DNA is TGTGCTAGTGGTCCGTCCTTTGGACAGGGAAGGAACACCGGGGAG. Translating gives CASGPSFGQGRNTGE. The CDR3 in its entirety is CASGPSFGQGRNTGELFF.